The 6 T cell receptor beta chains below were found in one sample sequenced in a study of T cells after yellow fever vaccination. MiXCR was run by TCRdb on the 5' RACE reads, yielding one entry per CDR3 protein. The sample lists 350,000 or so distinct CDR3 sequences, roughly 8% seen once, with roughly a sixth in the top ten. The material was PBMCs, obtained 45 days after the first yellow fever vaccination. These receptors were collected from a man between 18 and 35 years old who received the YFV17D yellow fever vaccine.

This clonotype was seen more than once but under ten times. CDR3 bases: TGTGCCAGCAGCCAAGGCGGGGGGAAAGGCTACGAGCAGTACTTC. Translating gives CASSQGGGKGYEQYF. The chain employs TRBV3-1 and TRBJ2-7; 8 bases map to TRBD2. The CDR3 spans 15 residues. Trimming cost V 1 base and J 3 bases; bases outside gene matches: 5. The germline gives CDR1 LGHDT, CDR2 YNNKEL (reference sequence).

The chain is built from TRBV7-2 and TRBJ1-4, with 7 bases matching TRBD1. With V trimmed by 2 bases and J by 8 bases, 8 bases remained unmatched. The CDR3 sequence is 15 residues long. The germline V gene has CDR1 SGHTA and CDR2 FQGNSA. The CDR3 loop reads CASSLSGTDKEKLFF. The CDR3 nucleotides are TGTGCCAGCAGCTTATCGGGGACAGACAAGGAAAAACTGTTTTTT.

This clonotype appeared a few times. The chain employs TRBV12-3 or TRBV12-4 and TRBJ1-6; 8 bases line up with TRBD1. J was trimmed by 7 bases and V by 6 bases; bases with no gene match: 8. This CDR3 contains 15 residues. The CDR3 DNA sequence: TGTGCCAGCAGACCGACAGGGGACGGGAATTCACCCCTCCACTTT. The encoded protein is CASRPTGDGNSPLHF.

This clonotype was counted between two and nine times. This rearrangement joins TRBV9 to TRBJ2-1, with TRBD2 matching over 8 bases. Germline CDR1 SGDLS, CDR2 YYNGEE. V lost 0 bases and J lost 6; bases outside the gene matches: 8. The CDR3 contains 16 residues. CDR3: CASSVAGRGGRNEQFF. The CDR3, as DNA: TGTGCCAGCAGCGTAGCAGGTCGGGGGGGCCGCAATGAGCAGTTCTTC.

This clonotype was seen more than once but under ten times. The V call is TRBV2, the J call TRBJ2-7; D not certain. This CDR3 contains 11 residues. The ends were cut back, 3 bases at V and 6 bases at J, with 6 bases in the middle. The germline V gene encodes CDR1 SNHLY and CDR2 FYNNEI. The CDR3 spells CASSEAGEQYF. The CDR3 nucleotides are TGTGCCAGCAGTGAGGCTGGCGAGCAGTACTTC. Variable domain in full (rest from reference TRBV2 and TRBJ2-7): EPEVTQTPSHQVTQMGQEVILRCVPISNHLYFYWYRQILGQKVEFLVSFYNNEISEKSEIFDDQFSVERPDGSNFTLKIRSTKLEDSAMYFCASSEAGEQYFGPGTRLTVT.

CDR3 nucleotide sequence: TGCGCCAGCAGCTTGGCCTTTTTTGGGGACAGAGGGACTGAAGCTTTCTTT. Translating it yields CASSLAFFGDRGTEAFF. V is TRBV5-1 and J is TRBJ1-1; 7 nucleotides line up with TRBD1. Trimming at V came to 0 bases and at J to 5 bases, leaving 13 bases not matched to a gene. This CDR3 is built from 17 residues. The germline gives CDR1 SGHRS, CDR2 YFSETQ.